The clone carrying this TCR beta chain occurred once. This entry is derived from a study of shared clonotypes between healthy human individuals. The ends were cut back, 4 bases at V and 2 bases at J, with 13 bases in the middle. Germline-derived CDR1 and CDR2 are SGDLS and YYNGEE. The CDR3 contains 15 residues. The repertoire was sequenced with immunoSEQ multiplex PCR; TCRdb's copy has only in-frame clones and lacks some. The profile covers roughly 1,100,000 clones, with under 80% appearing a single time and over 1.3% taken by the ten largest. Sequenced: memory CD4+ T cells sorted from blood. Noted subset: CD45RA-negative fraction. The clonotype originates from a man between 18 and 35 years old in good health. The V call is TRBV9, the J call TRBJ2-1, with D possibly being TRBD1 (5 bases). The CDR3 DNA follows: TGTGCCAGCAGCCAGACAGTCAACCCCTACAATGAGCAGTTCTTC. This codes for CASSQTVNPYNEQFF. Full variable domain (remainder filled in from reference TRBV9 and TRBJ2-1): DSGVTQTPKHLITATGQRVTLRCSPRSGDLSVYWYQQSLDQGLQFLIQYYNGEERAKGNILERFSAQQFPDLHSELNLSSLELGDSALYFCASSQTVNPYNEQFFGPGTRLTVL.